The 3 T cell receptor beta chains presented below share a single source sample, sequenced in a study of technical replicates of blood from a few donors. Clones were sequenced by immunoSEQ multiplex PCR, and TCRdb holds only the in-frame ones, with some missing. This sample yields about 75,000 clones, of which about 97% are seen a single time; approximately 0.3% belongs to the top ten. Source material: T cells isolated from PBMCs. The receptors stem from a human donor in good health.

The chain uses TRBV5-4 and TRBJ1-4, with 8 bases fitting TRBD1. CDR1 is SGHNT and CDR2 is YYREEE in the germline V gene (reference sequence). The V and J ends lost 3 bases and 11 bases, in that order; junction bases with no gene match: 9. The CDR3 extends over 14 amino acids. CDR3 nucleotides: TGTGCCAGCAGCTCCGATTACAGGGGGGAGAAACTGTTTTTT. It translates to CASSSDYRGEKLFF.

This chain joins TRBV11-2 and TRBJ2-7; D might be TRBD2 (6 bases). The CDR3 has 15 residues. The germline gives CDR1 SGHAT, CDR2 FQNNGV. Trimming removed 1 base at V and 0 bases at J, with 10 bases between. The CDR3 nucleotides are TGTGCCAGCAGCTTAGTCGGAGGGGCCTCCTACGAGCAGTACTTC. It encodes CASSLVGGASYEQYF. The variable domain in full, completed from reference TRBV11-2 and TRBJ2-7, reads EAGVAQSPRYKIIEKRQSVAFWCNPISGHATLYWYQQILGQGPKLLIQFQNNGVVDDSQLPKDRFSAERLKGVDSTLKIQPAKLEDSAVYLCASSLVGGASYEQYFGPGTRLTVT.

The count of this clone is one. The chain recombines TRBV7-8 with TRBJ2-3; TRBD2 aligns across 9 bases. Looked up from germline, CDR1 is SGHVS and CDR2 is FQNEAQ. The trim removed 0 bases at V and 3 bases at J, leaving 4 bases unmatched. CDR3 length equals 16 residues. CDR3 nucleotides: TGTGCCAGCAGCTTAGCCCGACTAGCGGAAACAGATACGCAGTATTTT. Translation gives CASSLARLAETDTQYF.